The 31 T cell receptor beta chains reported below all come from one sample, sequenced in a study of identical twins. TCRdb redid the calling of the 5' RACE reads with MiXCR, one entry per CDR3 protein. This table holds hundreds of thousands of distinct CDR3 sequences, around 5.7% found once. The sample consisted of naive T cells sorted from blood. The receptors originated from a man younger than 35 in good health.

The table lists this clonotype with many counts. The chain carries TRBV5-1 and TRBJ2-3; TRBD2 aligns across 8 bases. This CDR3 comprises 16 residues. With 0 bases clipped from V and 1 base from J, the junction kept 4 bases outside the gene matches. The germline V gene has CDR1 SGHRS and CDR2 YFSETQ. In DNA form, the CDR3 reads TGCGCCAGCAGCTTGGCGGCGACTAGCGGCACAGATACGCAGTATTTT. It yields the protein CASSLAATSGTDTQYF.

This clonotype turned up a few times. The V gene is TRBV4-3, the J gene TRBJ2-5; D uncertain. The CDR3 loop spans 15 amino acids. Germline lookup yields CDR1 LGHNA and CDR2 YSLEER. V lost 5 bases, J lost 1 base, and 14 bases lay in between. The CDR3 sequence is CASSFRPGFQETQYF. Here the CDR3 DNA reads TGCGCCAGCAGCTTCCGCCCGGGTTTCCAAGAGACCCAGTACTTC.

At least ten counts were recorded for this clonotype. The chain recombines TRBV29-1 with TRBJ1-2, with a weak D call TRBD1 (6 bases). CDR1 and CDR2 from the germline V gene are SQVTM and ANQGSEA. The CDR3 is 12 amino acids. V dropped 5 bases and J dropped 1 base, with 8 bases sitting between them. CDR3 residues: CSVRDNNYGYTF. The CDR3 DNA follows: TGCAGCGTTCGGGACAATAACTATGGCTACACCTTC.

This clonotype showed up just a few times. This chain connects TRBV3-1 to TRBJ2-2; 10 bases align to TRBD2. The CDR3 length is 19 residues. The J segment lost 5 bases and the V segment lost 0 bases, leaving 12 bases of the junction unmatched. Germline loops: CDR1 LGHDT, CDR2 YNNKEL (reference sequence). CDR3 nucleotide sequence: TGTGCCAGCAGCCAAGAAGGGGCCAGCGGGAGGGCCTTTACCGGGGAGCTGTTTTTT. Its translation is CASSQEGASGRAFTGELFF.

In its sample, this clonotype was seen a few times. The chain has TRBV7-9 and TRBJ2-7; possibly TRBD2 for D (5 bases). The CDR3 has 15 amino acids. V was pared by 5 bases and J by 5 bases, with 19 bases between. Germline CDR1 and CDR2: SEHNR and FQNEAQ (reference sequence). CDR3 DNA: TGTGCCAGCAGCGAATTGGGGAGAGGTGATAACGAGCAGTACTTC. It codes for CASSELGRGDNEQYF.

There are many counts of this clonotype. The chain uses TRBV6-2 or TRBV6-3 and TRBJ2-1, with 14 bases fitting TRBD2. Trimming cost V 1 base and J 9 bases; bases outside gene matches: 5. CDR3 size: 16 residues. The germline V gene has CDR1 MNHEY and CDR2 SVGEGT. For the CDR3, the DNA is TGTGCCAGCAGTTACTGGCTAGGACTAGCGGGAGGTGAGCAGTTCTTC. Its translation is CASSYWLGLAGGEQFF.

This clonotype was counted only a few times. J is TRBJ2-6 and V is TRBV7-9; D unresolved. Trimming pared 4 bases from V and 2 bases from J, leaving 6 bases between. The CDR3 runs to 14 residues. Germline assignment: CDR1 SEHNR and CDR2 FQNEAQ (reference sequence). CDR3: CASSWQAGANVLTF. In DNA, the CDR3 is TGTGCCAGCAGCTGGCAGGCTGGGGCCAACGTCCTGACTTTC.

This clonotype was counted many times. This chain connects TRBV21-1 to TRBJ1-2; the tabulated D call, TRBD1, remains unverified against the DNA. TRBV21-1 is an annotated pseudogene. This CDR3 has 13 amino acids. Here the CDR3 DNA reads TGTGCCAGCAGCAAAGTAGGGGGCGGGGGCTACACCTTC. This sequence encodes CASSKVGGGGYTF.

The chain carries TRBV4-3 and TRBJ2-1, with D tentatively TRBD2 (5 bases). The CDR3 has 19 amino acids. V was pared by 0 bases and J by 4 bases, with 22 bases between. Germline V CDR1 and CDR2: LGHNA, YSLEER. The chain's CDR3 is CASSQDSSRGSATYNEQFF. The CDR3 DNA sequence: TGCGCCAGCAGCCAAGATAGTTCGAGAGGGAGCGCAACATACAATGAGCAGTTCTTC.

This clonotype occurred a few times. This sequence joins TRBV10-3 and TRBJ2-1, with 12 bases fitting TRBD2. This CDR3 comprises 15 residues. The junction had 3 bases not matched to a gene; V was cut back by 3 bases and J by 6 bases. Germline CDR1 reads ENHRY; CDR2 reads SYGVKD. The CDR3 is CAISDPGLAGNEQFF. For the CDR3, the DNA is TGTGCCATCAGTGATCCGGGACTAGCGGGCAATGAGCAGTTCTTC.

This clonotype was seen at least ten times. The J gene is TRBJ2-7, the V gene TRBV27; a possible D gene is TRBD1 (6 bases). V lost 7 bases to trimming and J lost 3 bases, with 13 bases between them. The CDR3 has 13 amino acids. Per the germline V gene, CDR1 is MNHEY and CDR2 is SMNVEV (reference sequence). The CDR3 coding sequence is TGTGCCAGCACGGCTTTGGGACACTACGAGCAGTACTTC. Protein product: CASTALGHYEQYF.

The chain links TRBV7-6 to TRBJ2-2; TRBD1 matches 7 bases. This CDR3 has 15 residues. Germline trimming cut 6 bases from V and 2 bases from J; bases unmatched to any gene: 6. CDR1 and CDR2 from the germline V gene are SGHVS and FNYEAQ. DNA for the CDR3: TGTGCCAGCAGGACCGGGACAGTTAACACCGGGGAGCTGTTTTTT. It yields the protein CASRTGTVNTGELFF.

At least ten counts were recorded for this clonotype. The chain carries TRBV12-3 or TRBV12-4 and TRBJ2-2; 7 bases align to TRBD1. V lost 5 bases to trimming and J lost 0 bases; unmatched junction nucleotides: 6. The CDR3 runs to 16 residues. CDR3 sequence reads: CASSPRDSANTGELFF. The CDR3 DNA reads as TGTGCCAGCAGTCCCCGGGACAGCGCGAACACCGGGGAGCTGTTTTTT.

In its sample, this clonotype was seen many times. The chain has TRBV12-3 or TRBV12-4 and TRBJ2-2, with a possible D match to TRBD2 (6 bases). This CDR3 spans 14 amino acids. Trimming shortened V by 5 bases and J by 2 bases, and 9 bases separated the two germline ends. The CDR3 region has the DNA TGTGCCAGCAGTCCGGGAGTTAACACCGGGGAGCTGTTTTTT. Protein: CASSPGVNTGELFF.

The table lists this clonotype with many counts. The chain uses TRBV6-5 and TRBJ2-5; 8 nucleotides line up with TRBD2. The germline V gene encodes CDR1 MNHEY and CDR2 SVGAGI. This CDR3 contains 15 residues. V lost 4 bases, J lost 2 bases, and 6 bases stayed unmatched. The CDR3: CASSSDGTRQETQYF. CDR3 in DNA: TGTGCCAGCAGTTCTGACGGGACTAGACAAGAGACCCAGTACTTC.

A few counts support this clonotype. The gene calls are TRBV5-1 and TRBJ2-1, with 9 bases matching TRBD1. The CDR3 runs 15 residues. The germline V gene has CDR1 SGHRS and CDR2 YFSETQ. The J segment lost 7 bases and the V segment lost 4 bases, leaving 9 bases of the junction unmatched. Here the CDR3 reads CASSPLGQGGNEQFF. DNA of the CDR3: TGCGCCAGCAGCCCCCTGGGACAGGGAGGTAATGAGCAGTTCTTC.

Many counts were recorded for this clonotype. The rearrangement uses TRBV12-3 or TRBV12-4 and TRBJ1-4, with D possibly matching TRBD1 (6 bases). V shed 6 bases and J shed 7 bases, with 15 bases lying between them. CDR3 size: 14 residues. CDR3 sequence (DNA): TGTGCCAGCAGACGCCGGGACACCCGTGAAAAACTGTTTTTT. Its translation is CASRRRDTREKLFF.

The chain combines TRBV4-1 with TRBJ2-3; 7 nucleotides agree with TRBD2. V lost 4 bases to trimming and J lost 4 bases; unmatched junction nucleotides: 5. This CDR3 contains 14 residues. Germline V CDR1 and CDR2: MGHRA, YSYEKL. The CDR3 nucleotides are TGCGCCAGCAGCCCCCTACTAGCGCCAGATACGCAGTATTTT. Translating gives CASSPLLAPDTQYF.

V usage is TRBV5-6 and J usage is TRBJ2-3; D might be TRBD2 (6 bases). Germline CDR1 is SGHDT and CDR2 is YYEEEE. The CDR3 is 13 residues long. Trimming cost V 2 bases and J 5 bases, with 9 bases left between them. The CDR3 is CASSFAGRDTQYF. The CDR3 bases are TGTGCCAGCAGCTTCGCGGGGAGAGATACGCAGTATTTT.

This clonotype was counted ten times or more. Here the CDR3 reads CASSPAGGLMYEQFF. The CDR3 DNA reads as TGTGCCAGCAGTCCCGCGGGGGGGCTGATGTATGAGCAGTTCTTC. The chain employs TRBV12-3 or TRBV12-4 and TRBJ2-1; 9 bases are shared with TRBD2. Trimming at V came to 5 bases and at J to 8 bases, leaving 10 bases not matched to a gene. The length of the CDR3 is 15 residues.

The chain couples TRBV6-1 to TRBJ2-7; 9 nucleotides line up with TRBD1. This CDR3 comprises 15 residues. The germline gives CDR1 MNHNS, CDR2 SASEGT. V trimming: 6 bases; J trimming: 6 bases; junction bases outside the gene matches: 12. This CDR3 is CASSSPTDRGSEQYF. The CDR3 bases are TGTGCCAGCAGCTCGCCGACGGACAGGGGATCCGAGCAGTACTTC.

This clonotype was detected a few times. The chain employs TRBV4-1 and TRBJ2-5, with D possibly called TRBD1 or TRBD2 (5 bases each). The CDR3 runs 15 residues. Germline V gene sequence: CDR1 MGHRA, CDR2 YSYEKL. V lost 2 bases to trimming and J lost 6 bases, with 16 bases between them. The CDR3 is CASSQPVRGVKTQYF. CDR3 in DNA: TGCGCCAGCAGCCAACCCGTGAGGGGAGTAAAGACCCAGTACTTC.

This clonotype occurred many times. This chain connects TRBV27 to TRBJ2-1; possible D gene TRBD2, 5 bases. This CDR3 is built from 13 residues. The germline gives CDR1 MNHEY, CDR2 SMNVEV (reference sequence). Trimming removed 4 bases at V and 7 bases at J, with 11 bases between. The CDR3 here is CASSWGAVNEQFF. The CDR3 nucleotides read TGTGCCAGCAGTTGGGGAGCGGTGAATGAGCAGTTCTTC.

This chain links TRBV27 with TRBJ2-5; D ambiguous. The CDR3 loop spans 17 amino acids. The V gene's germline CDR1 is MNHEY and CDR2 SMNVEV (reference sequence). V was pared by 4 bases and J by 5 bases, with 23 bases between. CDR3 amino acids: CASSSQSTSARWETQYF. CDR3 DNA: TGTGCCAGCAGTTCCCAATCCACTTCGGCCCGCTGGGAGACCCAGTACTTC.

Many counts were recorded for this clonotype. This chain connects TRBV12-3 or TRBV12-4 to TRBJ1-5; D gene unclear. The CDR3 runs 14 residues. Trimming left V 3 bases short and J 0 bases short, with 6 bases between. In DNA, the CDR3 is TGTGCCAGCAGTTTCGTGGGTAGCAATCAGCCCCAGCATTTT. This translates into CASSFVGSNQPQHF.

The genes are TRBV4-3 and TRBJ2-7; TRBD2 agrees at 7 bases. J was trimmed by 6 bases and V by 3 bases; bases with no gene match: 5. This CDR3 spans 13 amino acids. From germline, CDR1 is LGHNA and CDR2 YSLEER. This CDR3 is CASSHSSGGEQYF. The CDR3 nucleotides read TGCGCCAGCAGCCACTCGTCGGGGGGCGAGCAGTACTTC.

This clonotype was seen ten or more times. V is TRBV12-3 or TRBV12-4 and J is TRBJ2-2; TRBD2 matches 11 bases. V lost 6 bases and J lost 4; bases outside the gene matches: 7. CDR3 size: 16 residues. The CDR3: CASRRLAGGLTGELFF. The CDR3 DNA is TGTGCCAGCAGACGTCTAGCGGGAGGACTCACCGGGGAGCTGTTTTTT.

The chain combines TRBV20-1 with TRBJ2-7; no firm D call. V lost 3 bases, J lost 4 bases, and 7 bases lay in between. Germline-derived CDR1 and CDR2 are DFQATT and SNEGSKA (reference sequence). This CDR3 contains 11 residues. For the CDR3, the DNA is TGCAGTGCTAGCCACCTTTACGAGCAGTACTTC. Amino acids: CSASHLYEQYF.

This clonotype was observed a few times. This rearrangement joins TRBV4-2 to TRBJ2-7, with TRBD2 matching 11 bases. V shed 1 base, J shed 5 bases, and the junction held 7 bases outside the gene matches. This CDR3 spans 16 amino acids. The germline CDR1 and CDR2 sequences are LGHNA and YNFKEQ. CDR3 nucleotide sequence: TGTGCCAGCAGCCAAGTTAGCGGGAGGGATCCCCACGAGCAGTACTTC. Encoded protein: CASSQVSGRDPHEQYF.

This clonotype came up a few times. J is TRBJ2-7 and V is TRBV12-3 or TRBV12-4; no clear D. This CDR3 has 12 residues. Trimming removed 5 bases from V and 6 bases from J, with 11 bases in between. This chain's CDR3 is CASSQVISEQYV. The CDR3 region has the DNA TGTGCCAGCAGTCAAGTTATTAGCGAGCAGTACGTC.

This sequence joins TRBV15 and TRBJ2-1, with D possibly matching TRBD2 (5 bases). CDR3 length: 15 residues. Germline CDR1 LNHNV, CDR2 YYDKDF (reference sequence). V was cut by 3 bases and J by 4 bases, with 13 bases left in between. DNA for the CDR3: TGTGCCACCAGCAGCAGGCGGGCTACTTACAATGAGCAGTTCTTC. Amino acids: CATSSRRATYNEQFF.